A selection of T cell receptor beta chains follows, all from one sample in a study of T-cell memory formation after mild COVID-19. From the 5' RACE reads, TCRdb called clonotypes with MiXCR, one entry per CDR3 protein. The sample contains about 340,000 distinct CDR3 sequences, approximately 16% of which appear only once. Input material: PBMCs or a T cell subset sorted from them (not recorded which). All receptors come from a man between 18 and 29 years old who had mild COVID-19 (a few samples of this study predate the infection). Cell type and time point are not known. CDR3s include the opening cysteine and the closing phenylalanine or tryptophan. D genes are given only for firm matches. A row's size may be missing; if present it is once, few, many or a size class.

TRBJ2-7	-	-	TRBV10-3	TGTGCCATCAGCCAGGGGGGGTACGAGCAGTACTTC	CAISQGGYEQYF
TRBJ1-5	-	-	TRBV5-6	TGTGCCAGCAGCTTGGGAAGAGGGGCCCAGCCCCAGCATTTT	CASSLGRGAQPQHF
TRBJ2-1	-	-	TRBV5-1	TGCGCCAGCAGCTTGGAGGGACTGATCTACAATGAGCAGTTCTTC	CASSLEGLIYNEQFF
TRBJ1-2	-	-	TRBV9	TGTGCCAGCAGCTCCAGGGGTTATGGCTACACCTTC	CASSSRGYGYTF
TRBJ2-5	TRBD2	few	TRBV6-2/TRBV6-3	TGTGCCAGCAGTCGACTAGCGGGGGTCCAAGAGACCCAGTACTTC	CASSRLAGVQETQYF
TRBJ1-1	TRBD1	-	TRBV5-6	TGTGCCAGCAGCAAAACAGGGGGCGGGAACACTGAAGCTTTCTTT	CASSKTGGGNTEAFF
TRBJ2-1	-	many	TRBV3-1	TGTGCCAGCAGCCAAGTACAGGTGTCCTACAATGAGCAGTTCTTC	CASSQVQVSYNEQFF
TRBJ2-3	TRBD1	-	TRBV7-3	TGTGCCAGCAGCCAACGGTCGCGTGGACAGGGGGCTAGAGGGGGCACAGATACGCAGTATTTT	CASSQRSRGQGARGGTDTQYF
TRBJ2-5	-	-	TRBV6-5	TGTGCCAGCAGCCCCCTCCCCGATGGGCAAGAGACCCAGTACTTC	CASSPLPDGQETQYF
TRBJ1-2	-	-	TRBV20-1	TGCAGTGCTAGAGATCTCACAGGGTTGGAGCCTAACTATGGCTACACCTTC	CSARDLTGLEPNYGYTF
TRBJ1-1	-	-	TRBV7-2	TGTGCCAGCAGCTTATTCGAGATCGGGATGAACACTGAAGCTTTCTTT	CASSLFEIGMNTEAFF
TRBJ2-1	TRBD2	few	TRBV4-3	TGCGCCAGCAGCCAAGTGACTAGCGGGGGGTCACAGCAGTTCTTC	CASSQVTSGGSQQFF
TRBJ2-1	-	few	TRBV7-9	TGTGCCAGCAGCACACAGGCGACAGGCGAGCAGTTCTTC	CASSTQATGEQFF
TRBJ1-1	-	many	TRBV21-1	TGTGCCAGCAGCAAAGACAGGGTGAACACTGAAGCTTTCTTT	CASSKDRVNTEAFF
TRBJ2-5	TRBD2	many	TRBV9	TGTGCCAGCAGCGTAGCGGGGGGGCAAGAGACCCAGTACTTC	CASSVAGGQETQYF
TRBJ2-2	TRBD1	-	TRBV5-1	TGCGCCAGCAGCGAGGGACAGGGGAGGACCGGGGAGCTGTTTTTT	CASSEGQGRTGELFF
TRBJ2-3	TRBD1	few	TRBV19	TGTGCCAGCCTCCGACAGGGGGCAGGAGAAGATACGCAGTATTTT	CASLRQGAGEDTQYF
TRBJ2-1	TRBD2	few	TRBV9	TGTGCCAGCAGCGGCGGGACTAGCGGCACAGAGCAGTTCTTC	CASSGGTSGTEQFF
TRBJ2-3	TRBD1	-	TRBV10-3	TGTGCCATCAGTGAGCGGACAGGGGGCTCCCCAGATACGCAGTATTTT	CAISERTGGSPDTQYF
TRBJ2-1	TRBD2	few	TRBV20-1	TGCAGTGCTAGGGCAAGCGGGGCCTCCTACAATGAGCAGTTCTTC	CSARASGASYNEQFF
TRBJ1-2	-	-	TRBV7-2	TGTGCCAGCAGCCGTGAGGGTTATGGCTACACCTTC	CASSREGYGYTF
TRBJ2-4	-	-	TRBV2	TGTGCCAGCAGTTGGGTTCCCATGGGGGACATTCAGTACTTC	CASSWVPMGDIQYF
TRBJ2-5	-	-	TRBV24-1	TGTGCCACCAGTGATTCCTATGCGGGAGAGACCCAGTACTTC	CATSDSYAGETQYF
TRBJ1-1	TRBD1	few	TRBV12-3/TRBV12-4	TGTGCCAGCAGTTTTGAAGGACAGGGGGGGCAGGAAGCTTTCTTT	CASSFEGQGGQEAFF
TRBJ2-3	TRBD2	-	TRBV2	TGTGCCAGCAGACCCCCTAGCGGTTGGACAGATACGCAGTATTTT	CASRPPSGWTDTQYF
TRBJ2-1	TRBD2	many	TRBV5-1	TGCGCCAGCAGCTTGGATAGCGGGGGAGTACTGGGGCAGTTCTTC	CASSLDSGGVLGQFF
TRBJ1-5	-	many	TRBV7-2	TGTGCCAGCAGCTGGGTCAACAATCAGCCCCAGCATTTT	CASSWVNNQPQHF
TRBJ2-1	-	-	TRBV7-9	TGTGCCAGCAGCCCGATCCGGGGGCCAGACAATGAGCAGTTCTTC	CASSPIRGPDNEQFF
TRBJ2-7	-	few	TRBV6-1	TGTGCCAGCATGCGGCCTGGCTCCTACGAGCAGTACTTC	CASMRPGSYEQYF
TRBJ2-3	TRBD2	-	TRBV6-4	TGTGCCAGCAGTGAAGGGGCCGGGGGGGATACGCAGTATTTT	CASSEGAGGDTQYF
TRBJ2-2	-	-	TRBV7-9	TGTGCCAGCAGCCGGGTCCCGACGGGCGGGGAGCTGTTTTTT	CASSRVPTGGELFF
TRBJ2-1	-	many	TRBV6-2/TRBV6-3	TGTGCCAGCAGTTCTAGCTCCTACAATGAGCAGTTCTTC	CASSSSSYNEQFF
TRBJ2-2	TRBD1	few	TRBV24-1	TGTGCCACCGCATCCGGGACAGGGGTAACCGGGGAGCTGTTTTTT	CATASGTGVTGELFF
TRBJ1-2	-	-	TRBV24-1	TGTGCCACACCAAGGACAGAGCAGGGCTACACCTTC	CATPRTEQGYTF
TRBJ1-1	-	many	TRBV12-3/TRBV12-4	TGTGCCGGGGCTAGAGGGACCCCTGGGGACACTGAAGCTTTCTTT	CAGARGTPGDTEAFF
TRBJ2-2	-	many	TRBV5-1	TGCGCCAGCGCCTCCAGCGGGTGGGCTTTGGAAGGGGAGCTGTTTTTT	CASASSGWALEGELFF
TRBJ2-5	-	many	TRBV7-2	TGTGCCAGCAGCTTAGGGGGCGGTATAGAGACCCAGTACTTC	CASSLGGGIETQYF
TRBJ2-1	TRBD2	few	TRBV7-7	TGTGCTAGCAGCCCCGGACTAGTTAGCTACAATGAGCAGTTCTTC	CASSPGLVSYNEQFF
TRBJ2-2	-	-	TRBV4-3	TGCGCCAGCAGCCAAGGACCCGGGGGGCGAGGGACCGGGGAGCTGTTTTTT	CASSQGPGGRGTGELFF
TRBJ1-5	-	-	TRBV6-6	TGTGCCAGCAGTTACTCGGGACTCCGGAGTGATCAGCCCCAGCATTTT	CASSYSGLRSDQPQHF
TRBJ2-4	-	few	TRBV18	TGTGCCAGCTCACCACGGGGTTCGGCAGGGAAAAACATTCAGTACTTC	CASSPRGSAGKNIQYF
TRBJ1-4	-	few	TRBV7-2	TGTGCCAGCAGCCGCCCGTCGGAAAATGAAAAACTGTTTTTT	CASSRPSENEKLFF
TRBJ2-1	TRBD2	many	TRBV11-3	TGTGCCAGCAGCATCGGGACTAGCGGGGGGGCCAATGAGCAGTTCTTC	CASSIGTSGGANEQFF
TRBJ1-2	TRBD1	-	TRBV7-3	TGTGCCAGCAGCCCCGGGACAGATAATGGCTACACCTTC	CASSPGTDNGYTF
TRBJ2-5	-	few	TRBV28	TGTGCCAGCAAGGAGTGGGGGGGCCGGGAGACCCAGTACTTC	CASKEWGGRETQYF
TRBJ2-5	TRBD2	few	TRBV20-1	TGCAGCGTGGCCCACGGACTAGCACAAGAGACCCAGTACTTC	CSVAHGLAQETQYF
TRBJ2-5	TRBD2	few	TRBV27	TGTGCCAGCAGTTCTAGCGGGGGCCTCTATCGAGGGACGGAGACCCAGTACTTC	CASSSSGGLYRGTETQYF
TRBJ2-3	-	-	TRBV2	TGTGCCAGCAGTGAGGGTTTGGGCCCACAGGATACGCAGTATTTT	CASSEGLGPQDTQYF
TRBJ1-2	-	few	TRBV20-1	TGCAGTGCTAGAGATACGAAGAAGACAGCAAACTATGGCTACACCTTC	CSARDTKKTANYGYTF
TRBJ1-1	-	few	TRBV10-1	TGCGCCAGCAGTGCTGCCCGGTGGGGCACTGAAGCTTTCTTT	CASSAARWGTEAFF
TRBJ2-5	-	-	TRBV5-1	TGCGCCAGCAGCCCGGATAGGTTGATAGGAGAGACCCAGTACTTC	CASSPDRLIGETQYF
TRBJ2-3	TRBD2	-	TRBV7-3	TGTGCCAGCAGCTTTACTAGCGGAAGCGCCGATACGCAGTATTTT	CASSFTSGSADTQYF
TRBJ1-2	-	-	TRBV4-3	TGCGCCAGCAGTTCCGGGGTTTTTAGGGGGGGCTACACCTTC	CASSSGVFRGGYTF
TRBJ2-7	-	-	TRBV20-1	TGCAGTGCTAGCCGGGACCCGCCCTACGAGCAGTACTTC	CSASRDPPYEQYF